The following is a TCR beta chain sequence with its context. This clone came up a few times. The antigen it binds to is not known. Per-nucleotide qualities are absent, and no much larger clonotype sits a single base away. In total, roughly 710 healthy bone marrow donors made up the cohort. Cohort members were all nominally healthy when sampled, although unrecorded immune exposures were likely present. The donor was CMV seronegative and was included in the group of under 450 seronegative cohort members. Each donor provided a peripheral blood sample, and peripheral blood mononuclear cells were used for TCR beta sequencing. The Qiagen DNeasy Blood Extraction Kit was used to extract genomic DNA from the blood cell samples. These data belong to a study of cytomegalovirus exposure and HLA in healthy donors (dated by TCRdb to the late 2010s). With regard to the full study: An earlier analysis of some 600 of the donors reported about 260 Gb of sequence data and 95 million to 130 million unique TCR beta sequences obtained from approximately 180 million T cells. Roughly 320 gigabases of sequencing data and around 80 million unique TCR sequences made up an early release that covered over 550 HLA-typed donors. Of the 398 genotyped donors, 65% to 90% fell in the genetic ancestry cluster associated with self-reported Caucasian donors. The study was designed to test whether signatures of past pathogen exposure could be identified by cataloging public T cell receptors. The T cell repertoires of about 700 subjects were profiled by immunosequencing and related to cytomegalovirus serostatus. A separate validation cohort of approximately 130 different subjects was used in addition to the roughly 670-subject first cohort. To predict cytomegalovirus infection status, the study combined high-throughput TCR immunosequencing, statistical association of individual TCRs with disease status, and machine learning. A later analysis re-examined previously published TCR beta repertoires from hundreds of donors and added high-resolution HLA genotyping to investigate patterns of TCR occurrence. Rather than using new phenotypic data, the later analysis identified candidate immune exposures from TCR beta sequences and from how often those sequences occurred across donors. In an earlier analysis of roughly 540 of the donors, high-throughput TCR beta sequencing was used to judge whether each TCR beta V gene segment behaved as functional or pseudogenic. Donor age, sex, ethnicity and CMV serostatus were compiled alongside the repertoire data. A later genetic analysis used genome-wide SNP genotypes for about 60% of the roughly 700 donors, treating that subset as a discovery cohort. Every discovery cohort repertoire had been produced on one sequencing platform. HLA typing covered class I and class II loci at four-digit resolution. The number of typed donors differed by locus: about 620-630 for A, B, C, DRB1 and DQB1; 500 to 550 for DQA1; some 590 for DPA1; and about 450 for DPB1. About five DR-DQ haplotypes were handled as single units for association and clustering, since linkage in the cohort was strong. Among some 400 genotyped donors of the cohort, an average of around 250,000 unique TCR beta nucleotide sequences was sequenced per donor, of which approximately 19% were non-productive. What the work shows at the level of the full study, not this receptor alone: In vitro tests confirmed that a few of the cytomegalovirus-associated TCR beta chains recognize cytomegalovirus antigens. Sequencing depth was assumed to be roughly uniform across donors in the presence/absence analyses, though that assumption may not hold. A further reported finding was that TCR beta sequences accurately predicted the HLA-A and HLA-B alleles for most subjects in the first cohort. Compared with equally common non-associated chains, HLA-associated TCR beta chains in a later analysis were more clonally expanded and had lower generation probabilities. CMV serostatus was the only immune exposure information available for the cohort. Most TCR sequences were observed very rarely across donors, whereas some public TCRs were present in many individuals. It was suggested by the authors that the approach could potentially be generalized to other disease states and immunological phenotypes. In this cohort, only TCR beta chains were sequenced, and detectable features were limited by the absence of alpha or paired-chain data. In an earlier analysis of a few hundred of the donors, most TCR beta V segments were observed in productive rearrangements about 87% or about 30% of the time, broadly matching IMGT annotations. Several of the top co-occurrence clusters appeared to be linked to parvovirus B19, influenza, CMV and Epstein-Barr virus, according to a later analysis. The classifier was reported to diagnose cytomegalovirus status with high specificity and sensitivity in both the original and validation cohorts. A total of 164 TCR beta chains were listed by the study as associated with cytomegalovirus. In a later genetic analysis, fewer N-insertions in productive TCRs were reported among donors in an Asian-associated ancestry cluster than the approximately 710-donor mean. A cluster of highly shared sequence variants was judged likely to represent a technical artifact of the sequencing pipeline. The earlier analysis of approximately 540 of the donors excluded around 17 rarely observed V segments, including chromosome 9 orphons, because counts were too low. A later analysis associated 16,951 TCR beta sequences with specific HLA alleles at a false discovery rate of 0.05. A later genetic analysis associated a missense DCLRE1C variant with V-gene and J-gene trimming of TCR beta chains, and an independent cohort replicated the association. In a later analysis, the rate of TCR association differed among HLA loci, with DRB1 alleles having the most associated TCRs and HLA-C alleles having the fewest. Because some donors lacked HLA typing at each locus, the association tests relied only on the typed subset. Linkage disequilibrium might explain the correlated functional status among segregating V segments, but an unknown experimental factor could not be ruled out. Strong co-occurrence of HLA alleles, especially DR and DQ, made assigning TCR associations to individual alleles difficult. Most CMV-associated TCR beta chains appeared to be HLA-restricted in a later analysis, and the HLA associations seemed to be driven largely by CMV exposure. Some IMGT-functional V segments, including TRBV6-2 and TRBV6-3, could not be told apart with the 87-base-pair reads, so those segments were excluded.

Unmatched junction bases come to 2, with V trimmed by 1 base and J by 2 bases. CDR1 is given as SGHDT and CDR2 as YYEEEE, both from the germline V gene. Spanning cysteine to phenylalanine, the CDR3 consists of 14 amino acids. Just the 42-base CDR3 DNA is kept, in frame starting at base 1. Library preparation used the immunoSEQ multiplex PCR assay. The multiplex PCR relied on a mix of 60 forward primers for TCR Vbeta segments and 13 reverse primers for TCR Jbeta segments. The CDR3 region of rearranged TCR beta genes was amplified from genomic DNA with a multiplex PCR assay. The Illumina HiSeq System was used to sequence the amplified TCR beta libraries as 87-base-pair reads. On the study's bioinformatics: A later analysis tallied 75 million to 85 million unique TCR beta chains across the approximately 670 repertoires, and about 12 million of those chains were shared by two or more donors. To remove PCR and sequencing errors, raw reads were error-corrected and collapsed into unique sequences using a nearest-neighbor algorithm that merged closely related sequences. V, D and J gene segments were assigned by aligning CDR3 sequences to IMGT reference sequences. For a sequence to be retained, a match of at least six nucleotides was required to both a V gene segment and a J gene segment. A rearrangement was called productive if the CDR3 had no stop codons and remained in frame with V and J, and every other rearrangement was called non-productive. CDR3 was defined according to IMGT convention as the region running from the second conserved V-encoded cysteine to the conserved J-encoded phenylalanine. The earlier analysis of 500 to 750 of the donors excluded any sequence lacking an unambiguous match to a single V gene segment. In an earlier analysis of several hundred of the donors, V segments were called functional above 56.7% productive rearrangements and were called segregating when the between-donor standard deviation exceeded 5%. A statistical classification framework was built to diagnose cytomegalovirus status from the catalog of TCR beta chain sequences. In a later analysis, TCR nucleotide sequences were compared against IMGT/GENE-DB human TR gene sequences so that V and J genes could be assigned. The TCRdist pipeline was used in a later analysis to assign CDR3 sequences and most-parsimonious VDJ recombination scenarios. A later analysis defined each TCR beta chain by its CDR3 amino acid sequence plus V-gene family, and excluded reads lacking a unique V-gene family. To address suspected cross-contamination and a sequencing artifact, a later analysis removed roughly 640 highly shared, low-generation-probability nucleotide sequences. For each public chain, a later analysis derived a clonal expansion index from normalized ranks of inferred template counts within each repertoire. A later analysis computed generation probabilities with a VDJ recombination model fitted to out-of-frame rearrangements, and checked the results against IGoR. In a later analysis, TCR-TCR, TCR-HLA and TCR-CMV co-occurrence was scored with hypergeometric tests, and a repertoire-size bias correction was applied to TCR pairs. False discovery rates were estimated in a later analysis by permuting HLA or CMV assignments 20 times. In a later analysis, co-occurring TCRs were grouped with DBSCAN, and TCRdist sequence similarity was added when clustering was performed within HLA-allele-positive subsets. Repertoires with fewer than 30,000 or more than 120,000 public chains, plus five repertoires with anomalous nucleotide sharing, were excluded from co-occurrence clustering. The table was pulled from immuneACCESS by TCRdb, which kept in-frame rearrangements only. Such tables lose some clones; where checked, under half of the loss comes from unresolved V genes, and the rest has no known cause. V and J calls and clone size follow that table, whereas D and trimming were derived from the DNA. A total of fewer than 100,000 clones appear in this sample, around 82% of them only once. The ten largest account for about 3.3% of the sample.

The sequence was collected from a man aged 40-49 years in good health and CMV-seronegative. The chain links TRBV5-6 with TRBJ1-2; TRBD1 matches 7 bases in the middle. The sample was PBMCs. CDR3 region: CASSLKTGNYGYTF. The DNA sequence follows: TGTGCCAGCAGCTTGAAGACAGGGAACTATGGCTACACCTTC.